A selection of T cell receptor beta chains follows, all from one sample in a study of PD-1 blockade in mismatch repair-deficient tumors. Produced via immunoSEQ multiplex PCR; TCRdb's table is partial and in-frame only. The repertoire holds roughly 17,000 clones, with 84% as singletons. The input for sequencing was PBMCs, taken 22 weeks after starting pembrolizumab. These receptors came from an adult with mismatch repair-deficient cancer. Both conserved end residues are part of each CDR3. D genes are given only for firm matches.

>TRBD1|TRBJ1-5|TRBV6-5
CASRPGQGAIGHF
TGTGCCAGCAGGCCCGGACAGGGGGCTATAGGGCATTTT
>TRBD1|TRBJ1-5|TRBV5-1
CASSIGTEDQPQHF
TGCGCCAGCAGCATCGGGACAGAGGATCAGCCCCAGCATTTT
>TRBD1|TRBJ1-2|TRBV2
CASSETGYRRYGYTF
TGTGCCAGCAGTGAGACAGGGTATCGTCGCTATGGCTACACCTTC
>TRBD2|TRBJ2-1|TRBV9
CASSAASGSYNEQFF
TGTGCCAGCAGCGCGGCTAGCGGTTCCTACAATGAGCAGTTCTTC
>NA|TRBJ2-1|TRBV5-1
CASSILANEQFF
TGCGCCAGCAGCATACTAGCTAATGAGCAGTTCTTC
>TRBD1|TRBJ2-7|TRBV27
CASSRRPGQGYEQYF
TGTGCCAGCAGTCGTCGACCGGGACAGGGGTACGAGCAGTACTTC
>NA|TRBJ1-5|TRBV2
CASSVFAGQPQHF
TGTGCCAGCAGTGTCTTCGCGGGGCAGCCCCAGCATTTT
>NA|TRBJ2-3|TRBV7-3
CASSLNPGLTDTQYF
TGTGCCAGCAGCTTAAATCCCGGTCTCACAGATACGCAGTATTTT
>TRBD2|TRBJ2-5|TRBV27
CASSLEGGSSEETQYF
TGTGCCAGCAGTTTAGAGGGCGGGAGTTCGGAAGAGACCCAGTACTTC
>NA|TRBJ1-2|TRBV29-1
CSGGGGVLGYGYTF
TGCAGCGGAGGGGGAGGGGTTTTGGGCTATGGCTACACCTTC
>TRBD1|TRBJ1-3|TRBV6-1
CASSVRQGGTGNTIYF
TGTGCCAGCAGTGTACGACAGGGAGGAACTGGAAACACCATATATTTT
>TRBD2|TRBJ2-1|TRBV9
CASSGLAGDEQFF
TGTGCCAGCAGCGGACTAGCGGGAGATGAGCAGTTCTTC
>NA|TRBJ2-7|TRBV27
CASSLSSRAASYEQYF
TGTGCCAGCAGTTTATCGAGCAGGGCGGCTTCCTACGAGCAGTACTTC
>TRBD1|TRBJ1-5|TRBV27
CASRKGPRDRVWNQPQHF
TGTGCCAGCAGAAAGGGGCCCCGGGACAGGGTTTGGAATCAGCCCCAGCATTTT
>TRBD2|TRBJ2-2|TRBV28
CASSLFFSGLNTGELFF
TGTGCCAGCAGTTTATTCTTTAGCGGGTTGAACACCGGGGAGCTGTTTTTT
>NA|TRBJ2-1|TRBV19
CASSIIKSTGLHEQFF
TGTGCCAGTAGTATAATCAAGTCCACAGGGCTTCATGAGCAGTTCTTC
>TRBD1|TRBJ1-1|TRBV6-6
CASSGPGQGVAFF
TGTGCCAGCAGTGGACCGGGACAGGGGGTAGCTTTCTTT
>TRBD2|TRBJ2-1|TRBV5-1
CASSIVGGDEQFF
TGCGCCAGCAGCATAGTGGGGGGGGATGAGCAGTTCTTC
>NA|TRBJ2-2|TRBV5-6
CASSHKGGTNTGELFF
TGTGCCAGCAGCCACAAAGGGGGTACGAACACCGGGGAGCTGTTTTTT
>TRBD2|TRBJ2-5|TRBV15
CATSTRLAEQETQYF
TGTGCCACCAGCACTAGACTAGCGGAACAAGAGACCCAGTACTTC
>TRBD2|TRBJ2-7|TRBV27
CASSTLAGGPDEQYF
TGTGCCAGCAGTACCCTGGCGGGAGGGCCGGACGAGCAGTACTTC
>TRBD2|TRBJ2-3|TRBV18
CASSPGGLASSTDTQYF
TGTGCCAGCTCACCCGGGGGACTAGCAAGTAGCACAGATACGCAGTATTTT
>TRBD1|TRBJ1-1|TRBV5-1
CASSPGTEDTEAFF
TGCGCCAGCAGCCCCGGGACAGAGGACACTGAAGCTTTCTTT
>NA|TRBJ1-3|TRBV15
CATSRGGNLGNTIYF
TGTGCCACCAGCAGAGGAGGAAACCTTGGAAACACCATATATTTT
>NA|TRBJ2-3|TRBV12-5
CASGLSSVDTQYF
TGTGCTAGTGGCCTTTCTAGTGTAGATACGCAGTATTTT
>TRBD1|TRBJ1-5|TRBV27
CASTPSGTGALGNQPQHF
TGTGCCAGCACCCCTTCCGGGACAGGGGCTTTAGGGAATCAGCCCCAGCATTTT
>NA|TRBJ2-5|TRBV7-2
CASSLGLIQGRQETQYF
TGTGCCAGCAGCTTGGGCCTGATACAGGGACGCCAAGAGACCCAGTACTTC
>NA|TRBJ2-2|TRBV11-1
CASRSGGRTGELFF
TGTGCCAGCAGGTCAGGGGGGAGGACCGGGGAGCTGTTTTTT